This TCR beta chain stems from a study of T-cell reconstitution after alpha-beta-depleted transplantation in children. Whole-study findings and limits: A year post-transplant, T-cell counts and diversity derived mostly from newly produced T cells. Recipient T cells and thymic progenitors that survived were the source of the high TCRbeta diversity seen at day 60 in some patients.

This clonotype has a handful of counts. Its antigen is still unknown. Deletions cut 2 bases from V and 4 bases from J, with 12 bases between. Germline V gives CDR1 SGHRS, CDR2 YFSETQ. The CDR3 has 14 amino acids. The TCRbeta library incorporated unique molecular identifiers. Each CDR3 protein gets one entry after TCRdb re-called the PCR reads with MiXCR. The data show about 980,000 distinct CDR3 sequences, with about 29% seen just once and over 25% held by the top ten. The rearrangement joins TRBV5-1 to TRBJ1-2; D gene unclear. The TCR sequence derives from a boy in the first two years of life who had a stem cell transplant for SCID, so the T cells may come from the graft donor. The specimen was PBMCs, mostly from graft donor cells, collected 360 days after TCRalphabeta/CD19-depleted stem cell transplant. The chain's CDR3 is CASSLVDPSYGYTF. CDR3 bases: TGCGCCAGCAGCTTAGTGGACCCCAGCTATGGCTACACCTTC. The full variable domain, with the rest looked up from reference TRBV5-1 and TRBJ1-2, is KAGVTQTPRYLIKTRGQQVTLSCSPISGHRSVSWYQQTPGQGLQFLFEYFSETQRNKGNFPGRFSGRQFSNSRSEMNVSTLELGDSALYLCASSLVDPSYGYTFGSGTRLTVV.